The T cell receptor beta chain described here comes from a study of cytomegalovirus exposure and HLA in healthy donors. The CDR3 is 15 amino acids. V was clipped by 0 bases and J by 10 bases; unmatched bases: 9. The V gene's germline CDR1 is WSHSY and CDR2 SAAADI. With 60 Vbeta and 13 Jbeta primers, the PCR was carried out. Libraries were prepared by immunoSEQ multiplex PCR; TCRdb keeps only in-frame clonotypes and omits some of them. The table records around 150,000 clones, 70% to 80% of them present only once. Study-level points and caveats: CMV serostatus was the sole immune exposure data available.

This clone has just a few counts. Its antigen is unknown. V gene TRBV10-2 combines with J gene TRBJ2-1; 7 bases fit TRBD2. This sequence was found in a female donor in good health and CMV-seropositive. The sequenced sample consisted of PBMCs. CDR3 bases: TGCGCCAGCAGTGAGTCTGGGGGGGACCGAGGAGAGCAGTTCTTC. Protein sequence: CASSESGGDRGEQFF.